The source of this T cell receptor beta chain is a study of blood T cell repertoires in COVID-19. The assay was immunoSEQ multiplex PCR, and TCRdb's table has in-frame clones only and misses some. Here the sample spans approximately 70,000 clones, roughly 78% being singletons. This CDR3 contains 15 residues. Trimming left V 4 bases short and J 7 bases short, with 18 bases between. The germline gives CDR1 MGHRA, CDR2 YSYEKL. The receptor comes from a man in his fifties or sixties with active or convalescent COVID-19. This sequence joins TRBV4-1 and TRBJ2-3; D may be TRBD2 (6 bases). Sequences were obtained from peripheral blood. This CDR3 reads CASSPVGGPRHTQYF. CDR3 nucleotide sequence: TGCGCCAGCAGCCCGGTCGGGGGTCCCAGGCATACGCAGTATTTT.